This record covers a single TCR beta chain. Its antigen is undetermined. This sample was taken from a study of Ad26.COV2.S vaccination and SARS-CoV-2 variants. Study overall: This donor came from the COV1001 trial of Ad26.COV2.S. Ad26.COV2.S given intramuscularly, once or twice 56 days apart.

The treatment was: some 20 received Ad26.COV2.S at low or high dose, single or two shots; roughly five received placebo; per-sample allocation not given. At day 63 after the first vaccine or placebo injection, samples were drawn. The CDR3 has 12 residues. Trimming removed 3 bases at V and 4 bases at J, with 7 bases between. Germline CDR1 and CDR2: LGHDT and YNNKEL (reference sequence). Study-wide results and limits: Vaccine recipients showed a spike-specific TCR breadth that was higher than in placebo recipients. After vaccination, substantial breadth of spike-specific CD8+ and CD4+ responses was reported.

Sequencing used immunoSEQ multiplex PCR; TCRdb keeps in-frame clones, though not all of them. The data hold around 250,000 clones, with 87% observed a single time. This specimen consisted of peripheral blood, obtained in a trial of Ad26.COV2.S vaccine versus placebo. The source of this sequence is a person aged 18 to 59 who received the Ad26.COV2.S COVID-19 vaccine or a placebo. This chain links TRBV3-1 (or the pseudogene TRBV3-2) with TRBJ2-7, with D hard to call. CDR3 region: CASSHGLYEQYF. The CDR3 DNA sequence: TGTGCCAGCAGCCACGGCCTTTACGAGCAGTACTTC.